This TCR beta chain was identified in a study of cytomegalovirus exposure and HLA in healthy donors. On this clone itself: Its antigen is as yet unknown.

Primers for the PCR totalled 60 Vbeta and 13 Jbeta. Generated by immunoSEQ multiplex PCR, the TCRdb table keeps only in-frame clones and is missing some. The table has 90,000 or so clones, roughly 71% seen once. The CDR3 totals 15 residues. Germline CDR1 is MNHNS and CDR2 is SASEGT. The J segment lost 0 bases and the V segment lost 3 bases, leaving 4 bases of the junction unmatched. Study-wide findings and caveats: TCR beta sequences reportedly predicted most subjects' HLA-A and HLA-B alleles accurately. Altogether, 170 or so TCR beta chains were recorded as cytomegalovirus-associated.

Sequences were obtained from PBMCs. The chain is built from TRBV6-1 and TRBJ1-1; 7 nucleotides line up with TRBD1. This clonotype was obtained from a woman aged 18-29 years in good health and CMV-seropositive. The CDR3 DNA is TGTGCCAGCAGTGACAGGGGACAGATGAACACTGAAGCTTTCTTT. As protein: CASSDRGQMNTEAFF.